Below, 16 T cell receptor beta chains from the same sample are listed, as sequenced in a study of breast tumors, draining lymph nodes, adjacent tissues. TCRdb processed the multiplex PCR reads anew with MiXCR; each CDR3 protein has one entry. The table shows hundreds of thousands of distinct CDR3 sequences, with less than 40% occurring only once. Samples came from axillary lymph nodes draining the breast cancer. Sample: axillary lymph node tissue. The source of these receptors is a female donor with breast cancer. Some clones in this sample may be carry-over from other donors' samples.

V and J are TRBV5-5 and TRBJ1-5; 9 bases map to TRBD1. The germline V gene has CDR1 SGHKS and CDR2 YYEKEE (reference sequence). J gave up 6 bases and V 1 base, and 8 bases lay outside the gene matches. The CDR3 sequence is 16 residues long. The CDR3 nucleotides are TGTGCCAGCAGCTTGATGGACAGGGGTAGAAGTCAGCCCCAGCATTTT. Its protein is CASSLMDRGRSQPQHF.

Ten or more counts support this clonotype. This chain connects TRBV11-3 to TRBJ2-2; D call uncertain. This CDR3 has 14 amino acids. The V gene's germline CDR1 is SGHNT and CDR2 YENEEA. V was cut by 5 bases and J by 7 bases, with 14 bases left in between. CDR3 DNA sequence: TGTGCCAGCAGCCGAGCCCCTCGCGGCGGGGAGCTGTTTTTT. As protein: CASSRAPRGGELFF.

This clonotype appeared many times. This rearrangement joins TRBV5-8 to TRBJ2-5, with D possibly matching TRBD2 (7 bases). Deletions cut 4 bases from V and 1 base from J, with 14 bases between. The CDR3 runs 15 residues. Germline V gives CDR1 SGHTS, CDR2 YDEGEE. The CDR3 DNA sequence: TGTGCCAGCAGCCCGGAGGGGGAGGGCCAAGAGACCCAGTACTTC. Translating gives CASSPEGEGQETQYF.

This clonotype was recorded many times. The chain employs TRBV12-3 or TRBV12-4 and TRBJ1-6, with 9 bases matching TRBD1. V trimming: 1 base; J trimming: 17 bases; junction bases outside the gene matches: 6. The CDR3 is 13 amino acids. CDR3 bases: TGTGCCAGCAGTTTAGAGACAGGGGGAGGATTCCACTTT. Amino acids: CASSLETGGGFHF.

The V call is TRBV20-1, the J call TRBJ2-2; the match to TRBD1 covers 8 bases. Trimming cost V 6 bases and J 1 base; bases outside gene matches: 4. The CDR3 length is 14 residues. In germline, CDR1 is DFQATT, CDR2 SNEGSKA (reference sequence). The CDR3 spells CSARQGRNTGELFF. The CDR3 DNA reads TGCAGTGCCAGACAGGGGAGGAACACCGGGGAGCTGTTTTTT.

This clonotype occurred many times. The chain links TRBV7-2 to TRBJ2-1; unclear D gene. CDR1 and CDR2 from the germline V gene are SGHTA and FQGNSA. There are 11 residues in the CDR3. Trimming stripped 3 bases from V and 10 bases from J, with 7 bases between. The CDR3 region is CASSLRKEQFF. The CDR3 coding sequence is TGTGCCAGCAGCTTGAGGAAAGAGCAGTTCTTC.

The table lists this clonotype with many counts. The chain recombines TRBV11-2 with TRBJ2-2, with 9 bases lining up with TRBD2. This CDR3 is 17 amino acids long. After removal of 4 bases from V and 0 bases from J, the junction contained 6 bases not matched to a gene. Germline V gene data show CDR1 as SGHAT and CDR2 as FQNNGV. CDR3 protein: CASSSISGSANTGELFF. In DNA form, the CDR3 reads TGTGCCAGCAGCTCCATTAGCGGGAGCGCGAACACCGGGGAGCTGTTTTTT.

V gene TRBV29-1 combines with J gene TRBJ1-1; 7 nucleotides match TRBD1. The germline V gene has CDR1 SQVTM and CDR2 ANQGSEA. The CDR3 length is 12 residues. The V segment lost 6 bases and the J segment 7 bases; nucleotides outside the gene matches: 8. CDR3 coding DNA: TGCAGCGTAAAAGGGACAGTAGTTGAAGCTTTCTTT. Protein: CSVKGTVVEAFF.

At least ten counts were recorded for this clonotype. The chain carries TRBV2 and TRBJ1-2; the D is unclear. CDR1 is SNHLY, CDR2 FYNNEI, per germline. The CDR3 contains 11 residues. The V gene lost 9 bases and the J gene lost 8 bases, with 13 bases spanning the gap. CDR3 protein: CASQSVGGYTF. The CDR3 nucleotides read TGTGCCAGTCAGTCGGTTGGCGGCTACACCTTC.

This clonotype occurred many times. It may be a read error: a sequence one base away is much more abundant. The CDR3 sequence is CASSPEVAVSNYGHTF. In DNA form, the CDR3 reads TGTGCCAGCAGCCCTGAAGTAGCAGTATCTAACTATGGCCACACCTTC. The chain carries TRBV7-2 and TRBJ1-2; D gene uncertain. Germline V gives CDR1 SGHTA, CDR2 FQGNSA. There are 16 residues in the CDR3.

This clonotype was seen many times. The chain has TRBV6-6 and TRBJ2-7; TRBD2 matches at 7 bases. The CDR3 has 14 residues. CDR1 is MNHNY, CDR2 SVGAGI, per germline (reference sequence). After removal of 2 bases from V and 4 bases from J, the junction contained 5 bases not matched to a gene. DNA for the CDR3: TGTGCCAGCAGTTACGCGGGAGAATCTTACGAGCAGTACTTC. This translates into CASSYAGESYEQYF.

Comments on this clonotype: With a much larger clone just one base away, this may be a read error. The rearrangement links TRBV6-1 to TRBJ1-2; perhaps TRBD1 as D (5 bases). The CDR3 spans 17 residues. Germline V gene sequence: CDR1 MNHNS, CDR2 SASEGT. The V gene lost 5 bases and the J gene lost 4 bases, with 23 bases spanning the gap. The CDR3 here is CASSQLLRVRVLYGYTF. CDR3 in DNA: TGTGCCAGCAGTCAACTTCTCCGCGTCAGGGTTCTCTATGGCTACACCTTC.

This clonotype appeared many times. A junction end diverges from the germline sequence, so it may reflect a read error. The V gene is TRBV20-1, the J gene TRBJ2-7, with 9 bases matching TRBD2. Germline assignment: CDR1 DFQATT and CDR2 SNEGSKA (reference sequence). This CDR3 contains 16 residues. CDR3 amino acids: CSARGGDSGRGYEQYF. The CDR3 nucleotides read TGCAGTGCCAGAGGGGGGGATAGCGGGAGAGGGTACGAGCAGTACTTC.

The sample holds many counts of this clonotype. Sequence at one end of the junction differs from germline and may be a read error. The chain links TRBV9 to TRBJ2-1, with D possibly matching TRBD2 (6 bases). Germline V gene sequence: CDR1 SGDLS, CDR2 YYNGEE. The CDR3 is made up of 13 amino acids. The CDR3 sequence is CASSRTGLLHPVF. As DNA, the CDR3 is TGTGCCAGCAGTCGTACGGGACTTTTACATCCCGTCTTC.

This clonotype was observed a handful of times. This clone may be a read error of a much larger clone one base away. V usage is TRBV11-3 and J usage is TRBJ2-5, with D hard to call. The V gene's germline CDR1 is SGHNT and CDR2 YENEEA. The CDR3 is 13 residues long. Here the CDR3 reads CASSLNSQATQYF. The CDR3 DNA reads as TGTGCCAGCAGCTTGAACAGCCAAGCGACCCAGTACTTC.

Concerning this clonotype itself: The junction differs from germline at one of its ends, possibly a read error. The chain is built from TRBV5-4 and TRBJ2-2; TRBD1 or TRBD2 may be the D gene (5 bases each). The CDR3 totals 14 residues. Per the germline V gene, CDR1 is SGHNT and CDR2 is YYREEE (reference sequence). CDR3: CASSLGVGTGELFF. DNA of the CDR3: TGCGCCAGCAGCTTGGGGGTAGGCACCGGGGAGCTGTTTTTT.